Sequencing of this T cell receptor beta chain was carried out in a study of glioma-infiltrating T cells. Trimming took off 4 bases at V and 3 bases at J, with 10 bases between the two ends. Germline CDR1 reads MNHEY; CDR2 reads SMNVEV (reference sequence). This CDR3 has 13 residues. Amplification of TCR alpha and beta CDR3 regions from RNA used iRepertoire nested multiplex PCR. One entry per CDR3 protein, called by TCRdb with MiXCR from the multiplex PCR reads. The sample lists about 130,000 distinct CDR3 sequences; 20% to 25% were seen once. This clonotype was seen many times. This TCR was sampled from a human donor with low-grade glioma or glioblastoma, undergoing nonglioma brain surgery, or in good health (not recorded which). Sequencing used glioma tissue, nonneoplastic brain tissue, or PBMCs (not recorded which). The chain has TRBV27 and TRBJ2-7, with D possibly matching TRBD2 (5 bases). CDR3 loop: CASSSTINYEQYF. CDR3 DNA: TGTGCCAGCAGTTCGACTATCAACTACGAGCAGTACTTC.